Presented here are 2 T cell receptor beta chains from one specimen sequenced in a study of blood T cell repertoires in COVID-19. The repertoire was sequenced with immunoSEQ multiplex PCR; TCRdb's copy has only in-frame clones and lacks some. Of a few hundred thousand clones in the sample, 75% to 90% were seen once. The sequenced sample consisted of peripheral blood. These receptors were collected from a man aged 25 to 40 with acute or convalescent COVID-19.

The rearrangement links TRBV6-6 to TRBJ1-1, with no clear D. CDR1 and CDR2 (germline): MNHNY, SVGAGI (reference sequence). The CDR3 consists of 15 residues. V was trimmed by 6 bases and J by 3 bases, leaving 17 bases between them. CDR3 loop: CASSEVGRGDTEAFF. CDR3 sequence (DNA): TGTGCCAGCAGCGAAGTTGGTCGGGGTGACACTGAAGCTTTCTTT.

J is TRBJ1-5 and V is TRBV3-1 (or the pseudogene TRBV3-2); the D is unclear. The germline CDR1 and CDR2 sequences are LGHDT and YNNKEL (reference sequence). V lost 2 bases, J lost 0 bases, and 11 bases lay in between. The CDR3 runs 16 residues. The CDR3 sequence: CASSQHGGDSNQPQHF. The CDR3 DNA is TGTGCCAGCAGCCAACATGGCGGGGATAGCAATCAGCCCCAGCATTTT.